Reported below is one T cell receptor (beta chain). Its antigen is as yet unknown. Gene names are mouse gene names. The read finishes 1 residue shy of the CDR3 end, and the germline J gene is used to complete it. The germline gives CDR1 FNHDT, CDR2 SITEND (reference sequence). This CDR3 comprises 15 residues. V lost 2 bases and J lost 2, with 12 bases in between. This table comes from immunoSEQ multiplex PCR, and its TCRdb copy is limited to in-frame clones, with some not included. The sample consists of roughly 2,100 clones, roughly 54% of them appearing once. The sample belongs to a study of tissue T cells after allogeneic stem cell transplantation. Time point reported: mouse harvest day 7 after allogeneic transplant. Each mouse received 10^7 T-cell-depleted marrow cells plus 10^6 splenic CD5+ T cells by tail vein. Study-wide points: In patients and mice, blood and spleen missed much of tissue repertoire.

Sequenced material: spleen. The source of this sequence is a female BALB/c mouse given C57BL/6 T cells with graft-versus-host disease after an allogeneic hematopoietic cell transplant. The chain combines TRBV19 with TRBJ2-5, with D perhaps matching TRBD1 or TRBD2 (5 bases each). Incomplete CDR3 DNA: TGTGCCAGCAGTATGGAGGGCGGGGGCCAAGACACCCAGTAC. Its translation: CASSMEGGGQDTQY. The whole CDR3 protein reads CASSMEGGGQDTQYF.